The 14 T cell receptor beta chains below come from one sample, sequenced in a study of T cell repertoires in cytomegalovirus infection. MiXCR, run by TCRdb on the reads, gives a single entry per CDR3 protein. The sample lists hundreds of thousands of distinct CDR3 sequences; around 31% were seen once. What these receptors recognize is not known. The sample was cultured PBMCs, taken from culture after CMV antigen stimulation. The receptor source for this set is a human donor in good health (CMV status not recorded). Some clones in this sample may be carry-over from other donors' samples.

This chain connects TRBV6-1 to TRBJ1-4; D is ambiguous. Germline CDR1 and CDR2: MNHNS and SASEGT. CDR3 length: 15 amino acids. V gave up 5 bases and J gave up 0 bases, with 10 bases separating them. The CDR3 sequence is CASSPDFATNEKLFF. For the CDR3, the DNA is TGTGCCAGCAGTCCCGACTTTGCAACTAATGAAAAACTGTTTTTT.

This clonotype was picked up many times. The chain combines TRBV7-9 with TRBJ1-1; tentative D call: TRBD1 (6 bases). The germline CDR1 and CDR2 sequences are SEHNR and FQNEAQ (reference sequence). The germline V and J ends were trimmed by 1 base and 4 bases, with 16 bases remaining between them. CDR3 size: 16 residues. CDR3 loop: CASSLGGGALGTEAFF. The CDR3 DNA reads TGTGCCAGCAGCTTAGGTGGGGGGGCCCTCGGCACTGAAGCTTTCTTT.

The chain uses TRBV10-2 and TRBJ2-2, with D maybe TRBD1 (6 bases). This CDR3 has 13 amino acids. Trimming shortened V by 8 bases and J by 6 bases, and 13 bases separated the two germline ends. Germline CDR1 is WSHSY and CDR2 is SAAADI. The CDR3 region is CASFAGVPGELFF. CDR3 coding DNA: TGCGCCAGCTTTGCAGGGGTCCCCGGGGAGCTGTTTTTT.

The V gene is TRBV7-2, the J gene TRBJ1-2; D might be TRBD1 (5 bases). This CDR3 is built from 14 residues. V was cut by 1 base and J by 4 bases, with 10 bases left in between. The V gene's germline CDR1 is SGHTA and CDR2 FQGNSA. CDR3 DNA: TGTGCCAGCAGCTTAGATCCAGGGACCTATGGCTACACCTTC. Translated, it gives CASSLDPGTYGYTF.

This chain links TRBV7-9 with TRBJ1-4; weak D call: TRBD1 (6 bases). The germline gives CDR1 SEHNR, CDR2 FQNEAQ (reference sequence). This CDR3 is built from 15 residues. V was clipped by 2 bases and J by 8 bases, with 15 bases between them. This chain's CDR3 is CASSLQTGGGEKLFF. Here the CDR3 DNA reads TGTGCCAGCAGCTTACAGACAGGTGGAGGCGAAAAACTGTTTTTT. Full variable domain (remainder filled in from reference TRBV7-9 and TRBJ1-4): DTGVSQNPRHKITKRGQNVTFRCDPISEHNRLYWYRQTLGQGPEFLTYFQNEAQLEKSRLLSDRFSAERPKGSFSTLEIQRTEQGDSAMYLCASSLQTGGGEKLFFGSGTQLSVL.

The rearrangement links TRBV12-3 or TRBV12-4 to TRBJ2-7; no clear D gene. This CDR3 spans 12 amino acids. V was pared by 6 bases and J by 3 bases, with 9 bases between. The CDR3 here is CASSRPNYEQYF. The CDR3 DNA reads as TGTGCCAGCAGCCGACCGAACTACGAGCAGTACTTC.

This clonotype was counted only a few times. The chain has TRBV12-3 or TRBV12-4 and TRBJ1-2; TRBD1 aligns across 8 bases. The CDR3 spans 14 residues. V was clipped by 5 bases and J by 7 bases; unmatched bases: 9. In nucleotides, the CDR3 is TGTGCCAGCAGTCCTGGGAACAGGGGGTCTGGCTACACCTTC. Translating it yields CASSPGNRGSGYTF.

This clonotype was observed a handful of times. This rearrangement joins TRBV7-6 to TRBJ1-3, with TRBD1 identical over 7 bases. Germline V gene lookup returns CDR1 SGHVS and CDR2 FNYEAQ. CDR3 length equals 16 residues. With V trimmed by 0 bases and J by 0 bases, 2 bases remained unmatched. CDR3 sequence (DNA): TGTGCCAGCAGCTTAGCGACAGGGAACTCTGGAAACACCATATATTTT. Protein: CASSLATGNSGNTIYF.

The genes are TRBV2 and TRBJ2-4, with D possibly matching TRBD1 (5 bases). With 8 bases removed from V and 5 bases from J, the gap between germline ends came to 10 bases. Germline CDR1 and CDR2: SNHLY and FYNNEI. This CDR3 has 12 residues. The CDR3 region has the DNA TGTGCCAGCTCCGCGACAGAAAACATTCAGTACTTC. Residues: CASSATENIQYF.

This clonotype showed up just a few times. The CDR3 sequence is CASSLVREGTQYF. CDR3 nucleotides: TGTGCCAGCAGCTTAGTCCGGGAAGGTACGCAGTATTTT. The V call is TRBV7-2, the J call TRBJ2-3, with D possibly being TRBD2 (5 bases). The CDR3 covers 13 residues. The V end was cut by 1 base, the J end by 8 bases, with 10 bases between. Germline CDR1 reads SGHTA; CDR2 reads FQGNSA.

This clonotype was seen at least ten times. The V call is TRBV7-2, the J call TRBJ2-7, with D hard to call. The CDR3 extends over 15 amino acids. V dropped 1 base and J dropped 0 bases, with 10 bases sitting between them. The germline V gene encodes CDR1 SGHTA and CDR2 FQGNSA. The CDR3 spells CASSLDLRSSYEQYF. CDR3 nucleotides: TGTGCCAGCAGCTTAGATCTTAGGAGCTCCTACGAGCAGTACTTC. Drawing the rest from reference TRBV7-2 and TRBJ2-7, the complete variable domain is GAGVSQSPSNKVTEKGKDVELRCDPISGHTALYWYRQSLGQGLEFLIYFQGNSAPDKSGLPSDRFSAERTGGSVSTLTIQRTQQEDSAVYLCASSLDLRSSYEQYFGPGTRLTVT.

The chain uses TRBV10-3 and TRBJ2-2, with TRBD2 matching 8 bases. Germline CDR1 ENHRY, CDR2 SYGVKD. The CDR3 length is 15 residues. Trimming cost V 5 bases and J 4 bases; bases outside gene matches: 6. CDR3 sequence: CAISTVSGGTGELFF. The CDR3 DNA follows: TGTGCCATCAGTACCGTGAGCGGGGGCACCGGGGAGCTGTTTTTT.

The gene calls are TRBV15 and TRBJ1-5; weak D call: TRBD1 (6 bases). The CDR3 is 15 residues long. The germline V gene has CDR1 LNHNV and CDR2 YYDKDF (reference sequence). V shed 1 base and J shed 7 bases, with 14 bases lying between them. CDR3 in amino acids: CATSRGHSRGQPQHF. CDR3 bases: TGTGCCACCAGCAGAGGCCATAGCAGGGGACAGCCCCAGCATTTT.

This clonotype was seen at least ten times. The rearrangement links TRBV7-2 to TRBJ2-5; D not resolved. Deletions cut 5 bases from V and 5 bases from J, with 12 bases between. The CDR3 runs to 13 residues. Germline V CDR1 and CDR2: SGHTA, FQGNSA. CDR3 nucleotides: TGTGCCAGCAGCGCGCAAGGAAGGGAGACCCAGTACTTC. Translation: CASSAQGRETQYF. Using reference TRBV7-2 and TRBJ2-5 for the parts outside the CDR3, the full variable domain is GAGVSQSPSNKVTEKGKDVELRCDPISGHTALYWYRQSLGQGLEFLIYFQGNSAPDKSGLPSDRFSAERTGGSVSTLTIQRTQQEDSAVYLCASSAQGRETQYFGPGTRLLVL.